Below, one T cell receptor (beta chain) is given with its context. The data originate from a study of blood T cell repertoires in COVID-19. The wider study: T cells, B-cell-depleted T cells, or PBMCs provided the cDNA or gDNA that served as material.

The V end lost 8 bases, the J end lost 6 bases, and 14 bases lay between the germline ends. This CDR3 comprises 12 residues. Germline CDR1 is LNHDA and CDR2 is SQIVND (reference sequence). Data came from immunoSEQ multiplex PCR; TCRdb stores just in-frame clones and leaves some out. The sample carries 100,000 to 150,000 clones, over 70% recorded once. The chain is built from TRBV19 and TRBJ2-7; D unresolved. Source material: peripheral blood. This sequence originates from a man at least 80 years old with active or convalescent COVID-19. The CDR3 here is CASSTSPGEQYF. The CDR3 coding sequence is TGTGCCAGTTCGACATCGCCCGGCGAGCAGTACTTC.